At least ten counts were recorded for the clone carrying this TCR beta chain. The hyperthyroidism patients had all been newly diagnosed, and their disease duration was under 2 months. Their ages ranged from 18 to 65 years. This specimen comes from a study of T cells in Graves' hyperthyroidism and ophthalmopathy. Amplified regions were TCR beta CDR3 sequences from RNA transcripts. The TCR CDR3 first-round RT-PCR relied on the HTBI primer set. A single record per CDR3 protein comes from TCRdb applying MiXCR to the multiplex PCR reads. This sample carries approximately 710,000 distinct CDR3 sequences, 17% of them seen once, and the ten largest clones take less than 20%. Trimming stripped 5 bases from V and 6 bases from J, with 13 bases between. This CDR3 is 14 amino acids long. Germline CDR1 SNHLY, CDR2 FYNNEI.

This chain links TRBV2 with TRBJ2-2; D is perhaps TRBD1 (6 bases). Specimen: blood. This receptor was identified in a man between 50 and 59 years old with Graves' hyperthyroidism. The CDR3 region is CASSPITGSGELFF. The CDR3 region has the DNA TGTGCCAGCAGTCCTATTACAGGGTCCGGGGAGCTGTTTTTT.